The 16 T cell receptor beta chains below all came from one sample that was sequenced in a study of T-cell reconstitution after alpha-beta-depleted transplantation in children. Unique molecular identifiers were incorporated during preparation of the TCRbeta library. TCRdb ran MiXCR on the PCR reads and lists one entry per CDR3 protein. This sample carries approximately 400,000 distinct CDR3 sequences, roughly 11% of them seen once, and the ten largest clones take roughly 5.1%. This sample comprised PBMCs from the stem cell graft donor, obtained from the stem cell graft. The receptors were gathered from a human donor who donated a stem cell graft to a child with acute myeloid leukemia.

This clonotype was detected only a few times. The chain links TRBV12-3 or TRBV12-4 to TRBJ2-7; either TRBD1 or TRBD2 may supply D (5 bases each). The CDR3 totals 12 residues. The V end lost 1 base, the J end lost 6 bases, and 7 bases lay between the germline ends. CDR3 DNA: TGTGCCAGCAGTTTAGGGGGGACCGAGCAGTACGTC. Its protein is CASSLGGTEQYV.

This clonotype was counted at least ten times. CDR3 DNA sequence: TGTGCCAGCAGTCGCTCCGACAGGGGCACTGAAGCTTTCTTT. Protein sequence: CASSRSDRGTEAFF. This rearrangement joins TRBV12-3 or TRBV12-4 to TRBJ1-1; 8 nucleotides agree with TRBD1. This CDR3 contains 14 residues. J was trimmed by 4 bases and V by 5 bases; bases with no gene match: 6.

This chain connects TRBV11-1 to TRBJ2-1; 11 bases map to TRBD2. V lost 1 base, J lost 7 bases, and 3 bases stayed unmatched. CDR3 length: 15 residues. CDR1 is SGHAT, CDR2 FQDESV, per germline (reference sequence). The CDR3 loop is CASSLVAGGLNEQFF. The CDR3 DNA reads as TGTGCCAGCAGCTTAGTAGCGGGGGGGCTAAATGAGCAGTTCTTC.

The genes are TRBV5-5 and TRBJ1-2; D is unresolved. The germline V and J ends were trimmed by 1 base and 0 bases, with 10 bases remaining between them. CDR1 SGHKS and CDR2 YYEKEE come from the germline V gene (reference sequence). This CDR3 region has 15 residues. The CDR3 spells CASSLLGGPNYGYTF. DNA of the CDR3: TGTGCCAGCAGCTTGCTGGGCGGTCCTAACTATGGCTACACCTTC.

In DNA form, the CDR3 reads TGTGCCAGCTCACCACGCGCTCAGGGAGGGGACAATGAGCAGTTCTTC. As protein: CASSPRAQGGDNEQFF. The gene calls are TRBV18 and TRBJ2-1; 7 nucleotides align to TRBD2. Germline V gives CDR1 KGHSH, CDR2 LQKENI. Losses at the gene ends were 1 base for V and 5 bases for J; bases not matched to a gene: 8. The CDR3 length is 16 residues.

At least ten counts were recorded for this clonotype. The chain joins TRBV6-6 to TRBJ2-2; 8 bases are a match to TRBD1. With 5 bases clipped from V and 6 bases from J, the junction kept 2 bases outside the gene matches. The germline gives CDR1 MNHNY, CDR2 SVGAGI (reference sequence). The CDR3 is 13 residues long. CDR3 in DNA: TGTGCCAGCAGTGGACAGGGAGCCGGGGAGCTGTTTTTT. It specifies CASSGQGAGELFF.

The chain couples TRBV7-6 to TRBJ1-3, with 11 bases aligning to TRBD1. CDR3 size: 17 residues. V lost 4 bases to trimming and J lost 0 bases; unmatched junction nucleotides: 5. The V gene's germline CDR1 is SGHVS and CDR2 FNYEAQ. The CDR3 DNA reads TGTGCCAGCAGCTCGCGGACAGGGGGCAACTCTGGAAACACCATATATTTT. Translated, it gives CASSSRTGGNSGNTIYF.

This clonotype was recorded at least ten times. The rearrangement uses TRBV7-9 and TRBJ1-2, with D possibly TRBD1 on 6 matching bases. Trimming took 3 bases from V and 2 from J, leaving 13 bases between them. Germline V CDR1 and CDR2: SEHNR, FQNEAQ (reference sequence). This CDR3 region has 15 residues. This chain's CDR3 is CASSLGGGRNYGYTF. CDR3 nucleotides: TGTGCCAGCAGCTTGGGGGGCGGACGAAACTATGGCTACACCTTC.

The chain couples TRBV12-3 or TRBV12-4 to TRBJ2-1; 11 bases line up with TRBD2. The V gene end was trimmed by 4 bases and the J gene end by 9 bases; junction bases not matched to a gene: 11. This CDR3 has 16 residues. For the CDR3, the DNA is TGTGCCAGCAGTTCGCCGGGACTAGCGGCTCAATTTGAGCAGTTCTTC. It codes for CASSSPGLAAQFEQFF.

At least ten counts were recorded for this clonotype. The chain has TRBV15 and TRBJ2-7; D is uncertain. The V end lost 3 bases, the J end lost 0 bases, and 9 bases lay between the germline ends. This CDR3 has 14 amino acids. Germline-derived CDR1 and CDR2 are LNHNV and YYDKDF (reference sequence). CDR3 nucleotides: TGTGCCACCAGCAGGGATAGGGCCTCCTACGAGCAGTACGTC. This translates into CATSRDRASYEQYV.

In its sample, this clonotype was seen a few times. The V and J genes are TRBV10-3 and TRBJ2-7; 9 bases line up with TRBD1. The CDR3 is 14 amino acids. Germline-derived CDR1 and CDR2 are ENHRY and SYGVKD. After removal of 11 bases from V and 5 bases from J, the junction contained 13 bases not matched to a gene. CDR3 in amino acids: CAVRARDRAHEQYV. CDR3 DNA: TGTGCCGTACGCGCCCGGGACAGGGCGCACGAGCAGTACGTC.

The count of this clonotype is one. The junction shows a germline mismatch at one end, possibly a read error. The chain joins TRBV19 to TRBJ1-1; D call uncertain. The germline V gene has CDR1 LNHDA and CDR2 SQIVND (reference sequence). This CDR3 is built from 13 residues. Here the CDR3 DNA reads TGTGCCAGCACTTTCTACATGAACACTCAAGCTTTCTTT. Amino acid sequence: CASTFYMNTQAFF.

This clonotype was counted only a few times. The chain uses TRBV5-1 and TRBJ2-2; D is possibly TRBD2 (6 bases). This CDR3 contains 15 residues. V gave up 5 bases and J gave up 6 bases, with 17 bases separating them. Germline loops: CDR1 SGHRS, CDR2 YFSETQ. CDR3 DNA: TGCGCCAGCAGAACAGGAGGAGGGGCGCCCGGGGAGCTGTTTTTT. This codes for CASRTGGGAPGELFF.

The V gene is TRBV5-1, the J gene TRBJ1-2, with D possibly matching TRBD1 (6 bases). Germline V lookup: CDR1 SGHRS, CDR2 YFSETQ. V lost 0 bases and J 3 bases, leaving 12 bases between the germline ends. The CDR3 contains 15 residues. In DNA, the CDR3 is TGCGCCAGCAGCTTGGACAGGGAGAATCACTATGGCTACACCTTC. As protein: CASSLDRENHYGYTF. Filled out from reference TRBV5-1 and TRBJ1-2, the complete variable domain reads KAGVTQTPRYLIKTRGQQVTLSCSPISGHRSVSWYQQTPGQGLQFLFEYFSETQRNKGNFPGRFSGRQFSNSRSEMNVSTLELGDSALYLCASSLDRENHYGYTFGSGTRLTVV.

This clonotype appeared many times. The V and J genes are TRBV20-1 and TRBJ2-6; D is possibly TRBD1 (5 bases). Trimming removed 1 base from V and 2 bases from J, with 12 bases in between. Germline CDR1 reads DFQATT; CDR2 reads SNEGSKA (reference sequence). This CDR3 is built from 16 residues. As DNA, the CDR3 is TGCAGTGCTAGAGGAATCTCAGGGCCTGGGGCCAACGTCCTGACTTTC. Its translation: CSARGISGPGANVLTF.

The chain carries TRBV5-6 and TRBJ2-5, with D possibly matching TRBD2 (5 bases). CDR3 length equals 15 residues. Looked up from germline, CDR1 is SGHDT and CDR2 is YYEEEE. With 2 bases removed from V and 3 bases from J, the gap between germline ends came to 14 bases. This CDR3 reads CASSLYKDWEETQYF. The CDR3 DNA sequence: TGTGCCAGCAGCTTATACAAGGACTGGGAAGAGACCCAGTACTTC.